Listed below are T cell receptor beta chains from one sample, sequenced in a study of cytomegalovirus exposure and HLA in healthy donors. Here immunoSEQ multiplex PCR was the method, and the copy in TCRdb shows in-frame clones only, minus some. The table shows around 200,000 clones, with about 80% occurring only once. The sequenced material came from PBMCs. These receptor sequences come from a man aged 18 to 29 in good health and CMV-seronegative. Both conserved end residues are part of each CDR3. A D gene is named only where the DNA matches it firmly. The size entry is marked missing in some rows and otherwise reads once, few, many or a size class.

D: NA; V: TRBV14; J: TRBJ1-1; size: few; CDR3: CASSQLLAAAGEAFF; DNA: TGTGCCAGCAGCCAATTGTTGGCGGCGGCGGGGGAAGCTTTCTTT
D: TRBD2; V: TRBV5-1; J: TRBJ2-1; size: NA; CDR3: CASSFFSGGLNEQFF; DNA: TGCGCCAGCAGCTTTTTTAGCGGGGGGTTGAATGAGCAGTTCTTC
D: TRBD1; V: TRBV30; J: TRBJ1-5; size: NA; CDR3: CAWTGTGDQPQHF; DNA: TGTGCCTGGACCGGGACAGGGGATCAGCCCCAGCATTTT
D: NA; V: TRBV29-1; J: TRBJ1-3; size: NA; CDR3: CSVGRGYFGNTIYF; DNA: TGCAGCGTTGGAAGGGGATATTTTGGAAACACCATATATTTT
D: NA; V: TRBV6-5; J: TRBJ2-1; size: NA; CDR3: CASSSPLGVGGPEQFF; DNA: TGTGCCAGCAGTTCCCCTCTCGGAGTGGGGGGGCCTGAGCAGTTCTTC
D: TRBD2; V: TRBV11-3; J: TRBJ2-5; size: NA; CDR3: CASSLPPWTAGGVETQYF; DNA: TGTGCCAGCAGCTTACCCCCATGGACCGCGGGGGGCGTAGAGACCCAGTACTTC
D: TRBD1; V: TRBV7-9; J: TRBJ2-2; size: NA; CDR3: CASKTGDKTGELFF; DNA: TGTGCCAGCAAGACAGGGGATAAAACCGGGGAGCTGTTTTTT
D: TRBD2; V: TRBV5-1; J: TRBJ2-7; size: NA; CDR3: CASSPRTSGRLSYEQYF; DNA: TGCGCCAGCAGCCCACGGACTAGCGGGAGGCTTTCCTACGAGCAGTACTTC
D: TRBD2; V: TRBV6-4; J: TRBJ2-2; size: NA; CDR3: CASSPLAGADTGELFF; DNA: TGTGCCAGCAGTCCGCTAGCGGGGGCGGACACCGGAGAGCTGTTTTTT
D: NA; V: TRBV5-1; J: TRBJ1-1; size: NA; CDR3: CASSFDSMNTEAFF; DNA: TGCGCCAGCAGCTTCGACAGCATGAACACTGAAGCTTTCTTT
D: NA; V: TRBV5-6; J: TRBJ2-5; size: NA; CDR3: CASSFQVQETQYF; DNA: TGTGCCAGCAGCTTCCAGGTTCAAGAGACCCAGTACTTC
D: TRBD1; V: TRBV5-6; J: TRBJ2-7; size: NA; CDR3: CASSPGTGDYEQYF; DNA: TGTGCCAGCAGCCCCGGGACAGGGGACTACGAGCAGTACTTC
D: NA; V: TRBV7-9; J: TRBJ2-3; size: NA; CDR3: CASSTPFGVERTDTQYF; DNA: TGTGCCAGCAGCACACCTTTCGGGGTAGAAAGAACAGATACGCAGTATTTT
D: TRBD2; V: TRBV7-9; J: TRBJ2-7; size: few; CDR3: CASSAGGVYEQYF; DNA: TGTGCCAGCAGCGCCGGGGGGGTATACGAGCAGTACTTC
D: NA; V: TRBV27; J: TRBJ2-7; size: NA; CDR3: CASSLEGVRHEQYF; DNA: TGTGCCAGCAGTTTAGAGGGGGTACGACACGAGCAGTACTTC
D: TRBD1; V: TRBV27; J: TRBJ2-7; size: few; CDR3: CASSYGTAPAYEQYF; DNA: TGTGCCAGCAGTTATGGGACAGCTCCCGCCTACGAGCAGTACTTC
D: TRBD1; V: TRBV2; J: TRBJ2-7; size: NA; CDR3: CASSGTRGPSYEQYF; DNA: TGTGCCAGCAGTGGAACCAGGGGGCCCTCCTACGAGCAGTACTTC
D: NA; V: TRBV7-3; J: TRBJ1-4; size: NA; CDR3: CASSSYSGEKLFF; DNA: TGTGCCAGCAGCTCCTACTCTGGTGAAAAACTGTTTTTT
D: TRBD2; V: TRBV27; J: TRBJ2-3; size: NA; CDR3: CAKMWASGSGPPSEDTQYF; DNA: TGTGCCAAAATGTGGGCTAGCGGGAGTGGCCCCCCGTCGGAAGATACGCAGTATTTT
D: NA; V: TRBV4-2; J: TRBJ1-2; size: NA; CDR3: CASSQDPGQPNYGYTF; DNA: TGTGCCAGCAGCCAAGATCCCGGACAACCTAACTATGGCTACACCTTC
D: NA; V: TRBV4-2; J: TRBJ2-3; size: NA; CDR3: CASSQERAADTQYF; DNA: TGTGCCAGCAGCCAAGAGCGGGCCGCAGATACGCAGTATTTT
D: TRBD1; V: TRBV18; J: TRBJ1-1; size: NA; CDR3: CASSPSGQGAITEAFF; DNA: TGTGCCAGCTCACCATCGGGACAGGGGGCTATTACTGAAGCTTTCTTT
D: NA; V: TRBV23-1; J: TRBJ1-1; size: NA; CDR3: CASSQSSRGNTEAFF; DNA: TGCGCCAGCAGTCAATCCTCACGAGGGAACACTGAAGCTTTCTTT
D: NA; V: TRBV13; J: TRBJ1-2; size: once; CDR3: CASSPPGMAYGYTF; DNA: TGTGCCAGCAGCCCACCAGGGATGGCCTATGGCTACACCTTC
D: TRBD2; V: TRBV6-5; J: TRBJ2-7; size: NA; CDR3: CASSYSWTSGAYEQYF; DNA: TGTGCCAGCAGTTACTCGTGGACTAGCGGGGCCTACGAGCAGTACTTC
D: NA; V: TRBV6-5; J: TRBJ2-7; size: NA; CDR3: CASRRGGESYEQYF; DNA: TGTGCCAGCAGGAGAGGGGGGGAATCCTACGAGCAGTACTTC
D: NA; V: TRBV5-4; J: TRBJ2-7; size: NA; CDR3: CASAGQGGEQYF; DNA: TGTGCCAGCGCGGGGCAGGGAGGCGAGCAGTACTTC
D: NA; V: TRBV19; J: TRBJ1-6; size: NA; CDR3: CASTYRSSYNSPLHF; DNA: TGTGCCAGTACCTACCGGAGCTCCTATAATTCACCCCTCCACTTT
D: NA; V: TRBV19; J: TRBJ2-2; size: NA; CDR3: CASGEGGTGELFF; DNA: TGTGCCAGCGGGGAAGGAGGAACCGGGGAGCTGTTTTTT
D: TRBD1; V: TRBV10-3; J: TRBJ2-7; size: NA; CDR3: CAISVTGDYEQYF; DNA: TGTGCCATCAGTGTTACAGGGGACTACGAGCAGTACTTC
D: TRBD2; V: TRBV25-1; J: TRBJ2-7; size: NA; CDR3: CASSESRGGVDEQYF; DNA: TGTGCCAGCAGTGAATCCCGGGGGGGCGTAGACGAGCAGTACTTC
D: TRBD2; V: TRBV5-8; J: TRBJ2-7; size: NA; CDR3: CASSLGLLAGGTYEQYF; DNA: TGTGCCAGCAGCTTGGGCCTTCTAGCGGGAGGAACCTACGAGCAGTACTTC
D: TRBD2; V: TRBV27; J: TRBJ2-1; size: NA; CDR3: CASSFEGGIGNEQFF; DNA: TGTGCCAGCAGTTTCGAGGGAGGGATTGGCAATGAGCAGTTCTTC
D: TRBD1; V: TRBV30; J: TRBJ2-7; size: NA; CDR3: CAWSVRLRDSYEQYF; DNA: TGTGCCTGGAGTGTACGTCTTCGGGACAGCTACGAGCAGTACTTC
D: NA; V: TRBV12-5; J: TRBJ1-5; size: NA; CDR3: CASGEGVFNQPQHF; DNA: TGTGCTAGTGGTGAGGGGGTTTTCAATCAGCCCCAGCATTTT
D: TRBD1; V: TRBV7-6; J: TRBJ2-1; size: once; CDR3: CASSLGTQGVDEQFF; DNA: TGTGCCAGCAGCTTAGGGACCCAGGGGGTAGATGAGCAGTTCTTC
D: TRBD2; V: TRBV6-5; J: TRBJ2-2; size: NA; CDR3: CASTLLAGNTGELFF; DNA: TGTGCCAGCACCCTACTAGCGGGCAACACCGGGGAGCTGTTTTTT
D: NA; V: TRBV2; J: TRBJ2-1; size: NA; CDR3: CASRRERQNEQFF; DNA: TGTGCCAGCCGACGGGAGCGACAGAATGAGCAGTTCTTC
D: NA; V: TRBV7-3; J: TRBJ1-5; size: few; CDR3: CASSLWGESNQPQHF; DNA: TGTGCCAGCAGCTTATGGGGAGAAAGCAATCAGCCCCAGCATTTT
D: TRBD2; V: TRBV4-3; J: TRBJ2-2; size: many; CDR3: CASSHLSGGGTGELFF; DNA: TGCGCCAGCAGCCACCTTAGCGGGGGGGGTACCGGGGAGCTGTTTTTT
D: NA; V: TRBV6-6; J: TRBJ2-1; size: NA; CDR3: CASSYGGHEQFF; DNA: TGTGCCAGCAGTTACGGGGGCCATGAGCAGTTCTTC
D: TRBD1; V: TRBV6-5; J: TRBJ1-6; size: NA; CDR3: CASSFRDSNSPLHF; DNA: TGTGCCAGCAGTTTTAGGGACAGCAATTCACCCCTCCACTTT
D: TRBD2; V: TRBV10-1; J: TRBJ2-7; size: NA; CDR3: CASSEKVAGEGYEQYF; DNA: TGCGCCAGCAGTGAGAAGGTAGCGGGAGAGGGCTACGAGCAGTACTTC
D: TRBD2; V: TRBV10-3; J: TRBJ2-3; size: NA; CDR3: CAISSGLAGGPRSIDTQYF; DNA: TGTGCCATCAGCTCGGGACTAGCGGGAGGGCCACGGAGTATAGATACGCAGTATTTT
D: NA; V: TRBV27; J: TRBJ2-3; size: NA; CDR3: CASSLVREDTQYF; DNA: TGTGCCAGCAGTTTAGTCCGGGAAGATACGCAGTATTTT
D: NA; V: TRBV7-6; J: TRBJ2-1; size: NA; CDR3: CASSLVALQEEQFF; DNA: TGTGCCAGCAGCTTAGTCGCTCTACAGGAAGAGCAGTTCTTC
D: TRBD1; V: TRBV12-5; J: TRBJ1-2; size: NA; CDR3: CASGSFRGQREYGYTF; DNA: TGTGCTAGTGGTTCGTTCAGGGGGCAAAGGGAGTATGGCTACACCTTC
D: TRBD1; V: TRBV5-3; J: TRBJ1-2; size: few; CDR3: CARKTRTGRGYTF; DNA: TGTGCCAGAAAGACCCGGACAGGGCGCGGCTACACCTTC
D: NA; V: TRBV7-2; J: TRBJ2-7; size: NA; CDR3: CASSLSGVPEQYF; DNA: TGTGCCAGCAGCCTTTCGGGAGTCCCGGAGCAGTACTTC
D: NA; V: TRBV7-9; J: TRBJ2-3; size: NA; CDR3: CASSHIDRPDTQYF; DNA: TGTGCCAGCAGCCACATCGACAGGCCAGATACGCAGTATTTT
D: TRBD1; V: TRBV5-4; J: TRBJ2-5; size: NA; CDR3: CASSFGTGEETQYF; DNA: TGTGCCAGCAGCTTCGGGACAGGGGAGGAGACCCAGTACTTC
D: TRBD2; V: TRBV7-2; J: TRBJ2-3; size: NA; CDR3: CASSLRTSGNADTQYF; DNA: TGTGCCAGCAGCCTTCGGACTAGCGGGAATGCAGATACGCAGTATTTT
D: NA; V: TRBV11-3; J: TRBJ1-2; size: NA; CDR3: CASSLEAGYSIYGYTF; DNA: TGTGCCAGCAGCTTAGAGGCAGGGTATTCAATCTATGGCTACACCTTC
D: TRBD1; V: TRBV10-3; J: TRBJ2-7; size: NA; CDR3: CATRDRGTYEQYF; DNA: TGTGCCACCCGGGACAGGGGAACCTACGAGCAGTACTTC
D: NA; V: TRBV6-5; J: TRBJ1-5; size: NA; CDR3: CASSYSMSGGGQPQHF; DNA: TGTGCCAGCAGTTACTCGATGTCGGGGGGCGGTCAGCCCCAGCATTTT
D: NA; V: TRBV18; J: TRBJ1-1; size: NA; CDR3: CASSPPRARNTEAFF; DNA: TGTGCCAGCTCACCACCGCGGGCACGGAACACTGAAGCTTTCTTT